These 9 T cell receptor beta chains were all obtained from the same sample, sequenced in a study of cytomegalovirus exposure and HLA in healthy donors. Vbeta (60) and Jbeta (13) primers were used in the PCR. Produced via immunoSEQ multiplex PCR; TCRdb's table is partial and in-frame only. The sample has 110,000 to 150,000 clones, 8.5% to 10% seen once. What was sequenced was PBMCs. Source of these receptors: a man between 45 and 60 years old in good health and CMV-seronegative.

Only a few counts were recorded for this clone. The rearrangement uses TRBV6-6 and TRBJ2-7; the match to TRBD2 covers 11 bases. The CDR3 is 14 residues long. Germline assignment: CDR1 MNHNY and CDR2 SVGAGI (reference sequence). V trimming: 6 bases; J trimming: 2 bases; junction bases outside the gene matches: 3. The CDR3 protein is CASSNSGGAYEQYF. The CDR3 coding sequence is TGTGCCAGCAGCAATAGCGGGGGGGCCTACGAGCAGTACTTC.

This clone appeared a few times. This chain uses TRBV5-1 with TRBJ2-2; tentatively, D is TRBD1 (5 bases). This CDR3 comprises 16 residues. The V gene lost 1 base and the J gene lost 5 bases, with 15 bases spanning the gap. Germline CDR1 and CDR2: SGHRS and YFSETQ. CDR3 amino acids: CASSLSFQGATGELFF. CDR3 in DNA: TGCGCCAGCAGCTTGAGCTTTCAGGGTGCGACCGGGGAGCTGTTTTTT.

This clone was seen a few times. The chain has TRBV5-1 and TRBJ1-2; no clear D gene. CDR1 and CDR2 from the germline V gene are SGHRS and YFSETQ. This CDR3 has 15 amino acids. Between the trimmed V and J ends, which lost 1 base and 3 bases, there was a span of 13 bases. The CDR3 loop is CASSLNVGLDYGYTF. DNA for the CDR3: TGCGCCAGCAGCTTGAATGTGGGCTTGGACTATGGCTACACCTTC.

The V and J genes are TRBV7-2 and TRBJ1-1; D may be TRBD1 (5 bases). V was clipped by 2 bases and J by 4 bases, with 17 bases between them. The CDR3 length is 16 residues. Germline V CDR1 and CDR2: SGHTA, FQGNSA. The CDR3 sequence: CASSLRVQRGGTEAFF. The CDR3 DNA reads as TGTGCCAGCAGCTTAAGGGTGCAAAGGGGCGGCACTGAAGCTTTCTTT.

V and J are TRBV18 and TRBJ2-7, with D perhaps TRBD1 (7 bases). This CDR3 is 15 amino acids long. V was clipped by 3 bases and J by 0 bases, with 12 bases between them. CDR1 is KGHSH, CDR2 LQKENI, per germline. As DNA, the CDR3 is TGTGCCAGCTCACCTGGGCAGGGGGGCTCCTACGAGCAGTACTTC. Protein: CASSPGQGGSYEQYF.

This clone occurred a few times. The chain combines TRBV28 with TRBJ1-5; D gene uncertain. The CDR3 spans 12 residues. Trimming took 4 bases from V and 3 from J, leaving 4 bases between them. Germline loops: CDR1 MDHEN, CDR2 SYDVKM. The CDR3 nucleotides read TGTGCCAGCAGTTCCAACAATCAGCCCCAGCATTTT. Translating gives CASSSNNQPQHF.

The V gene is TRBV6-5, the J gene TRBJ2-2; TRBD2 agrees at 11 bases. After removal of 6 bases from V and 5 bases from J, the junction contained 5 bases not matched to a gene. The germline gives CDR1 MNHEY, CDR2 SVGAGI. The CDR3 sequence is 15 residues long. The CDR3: CASRSGTSGTGELFF. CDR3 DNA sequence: TGTGCCAGCAGGAGCGGGACTAGCGGTACCGGGGAGCTGTTTTTT.

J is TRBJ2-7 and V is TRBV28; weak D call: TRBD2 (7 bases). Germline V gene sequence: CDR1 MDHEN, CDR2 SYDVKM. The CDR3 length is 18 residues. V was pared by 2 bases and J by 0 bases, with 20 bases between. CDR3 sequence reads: CASSLPHRGRERSYEQYF. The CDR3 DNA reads TGTGCCAGCAGTTTACCCCACCGGGGGCGGGAGCGCTCCTACGAGCAGTACTTC.

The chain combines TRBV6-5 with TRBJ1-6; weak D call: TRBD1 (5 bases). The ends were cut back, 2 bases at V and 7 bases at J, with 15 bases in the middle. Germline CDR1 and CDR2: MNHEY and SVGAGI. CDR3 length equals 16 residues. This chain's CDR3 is CASSYRWGASNSPLHF. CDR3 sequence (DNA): TGTGCCAGCAGTTACCGGTGGGGCGCATCGAATTCACCCCTCCACTTT.